Sequencing of this TCR beta chain was carried out in a study of graft-versus-host responses after intestinal transplantation. Across the study: Anti-thymocyte globulin induction, then tacrolimus and steroids for around 3 years, went to all recipients. Study-level points and caveats: Recipient marrow contained GvH clones, some of which appeared first in ileum or blood. Peak levels of circulating GvH clones tracked with early post-transplant HvG declines.

Sequencing was performed with immunoSEQ multiplex PCR; in TCRdb, only in-frame clones are kept and a portion is missing. This table has about 57,000 clones, around 90% appearing once. About this clone: Its antigen is undetermined.

The TCR sequence derives from a human patient who received an intestinal transplant, so some T cells may come from the graft donor. This material consisted of PBMCs, taken 26 days after transplant.

CDR3 bases: TGTGCCAGCAGCGACACCCGGGACAGGGTGTACGAGCAGTACTTC. It translates to CASSDTRDRVYEQYF. This chain links TRBV7-9 with TRBJ2-7; 9 bases align to TRBD1. The J segment lost 4 bases and the V segment lost 5 bases, leaving 9 bases of the junction unmatched. Germline CDR1 and CDR2: SEHNR and FQNEAQ (reference sequence). This CDR3 is 15 amino acids long.